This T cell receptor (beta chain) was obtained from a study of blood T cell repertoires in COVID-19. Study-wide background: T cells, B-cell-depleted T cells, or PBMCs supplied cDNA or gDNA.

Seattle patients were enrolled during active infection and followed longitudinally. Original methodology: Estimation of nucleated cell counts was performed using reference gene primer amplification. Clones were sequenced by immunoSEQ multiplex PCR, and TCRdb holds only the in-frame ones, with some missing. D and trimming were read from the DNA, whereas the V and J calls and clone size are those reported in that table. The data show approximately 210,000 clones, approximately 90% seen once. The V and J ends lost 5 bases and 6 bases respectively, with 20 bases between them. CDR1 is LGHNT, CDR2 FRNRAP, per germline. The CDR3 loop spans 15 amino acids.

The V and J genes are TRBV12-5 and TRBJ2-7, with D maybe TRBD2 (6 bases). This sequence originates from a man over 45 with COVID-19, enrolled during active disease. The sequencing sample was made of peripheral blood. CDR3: CASGEGRTRSGEQYF. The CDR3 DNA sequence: TGTGCTAGTGGTGAGGGGAGGACAAGGAGTGGCGAGCAGTACTTC.